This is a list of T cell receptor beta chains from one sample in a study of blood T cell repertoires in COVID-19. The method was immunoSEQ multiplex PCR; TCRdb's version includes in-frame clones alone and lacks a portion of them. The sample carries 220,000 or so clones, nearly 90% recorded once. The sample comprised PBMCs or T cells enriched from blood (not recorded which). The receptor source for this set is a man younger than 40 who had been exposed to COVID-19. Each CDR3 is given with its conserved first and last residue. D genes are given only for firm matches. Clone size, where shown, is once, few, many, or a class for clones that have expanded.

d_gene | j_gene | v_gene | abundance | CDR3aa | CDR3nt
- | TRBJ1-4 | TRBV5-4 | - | CASSLGVAGQLGEKLFF | TGTGCCAGCAGCTTGGGGGTGGCGGGCCAGCTTGGAGAAAAACTGTTTTTT
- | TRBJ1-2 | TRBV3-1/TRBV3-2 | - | CASSQDRSIFYGYTF | TGTGCCAGCAGCCAAGACAGGTCTATCTTCTATGGCTACACCTTC
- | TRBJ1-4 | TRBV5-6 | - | CASSLGGAGNEKLFF | TGTGCCAGCAGCTTGGGGGGCGCCGGGAATGAAAAACTGTTTTTT
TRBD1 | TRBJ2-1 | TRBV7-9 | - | CASSPQRPAGQVYNEQFF | TGTGCCAGCAGCCCACAGCGGCCGGCGGGACAGGTCTACAATGAGCAGTTCTTC
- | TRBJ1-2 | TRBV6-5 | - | CASTQGSRGYGYTF | TGTGCCAGCACTCAGGGTTCCAGGGGCTATGGCTACACCTTC
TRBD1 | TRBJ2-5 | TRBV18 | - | CASPFFIVRGQGTTPQETQYF | TGTGCCAGCCCCTTCTTTATAGTCAGGGGGCAGGGGACCACCCCACAAGAGACCCAGTACTTC
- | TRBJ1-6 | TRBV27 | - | CASRKGQYNSPLHF | TGTGCCAGCAGGAAGGGGCAGTATAATTCACCCCTCCACTTT
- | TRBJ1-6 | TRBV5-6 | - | CASSLRYRDSPLHF | TGTGCCAGCAGCTTACGGTACAGGGACTCACCCCTCCACTTT
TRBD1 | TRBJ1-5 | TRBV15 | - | CATSRAPTGPPRWYDQPQHF | TGTGCCACCAGCAGAGCCCCGACAGGGCCCCCTCGATGGTATGATCAGCCCCAGCATTTT
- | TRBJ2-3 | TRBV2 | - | CASRGRGPTDTQYF | TGTGCCAGCAGGGGGCGGGGACCCACAGATACGCAGTATTTT
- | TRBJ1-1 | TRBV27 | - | CASSLSMAAEAFF | TGTGCCAGCAGTTTATCGATGGCAGCTGAAGCTTTCTTT
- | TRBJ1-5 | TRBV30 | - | CAWPPLSDTNQPQHF | TGTGCCTGGCCGCCGCTCTCGGACACAAATCAGCCCCAGCATTTT
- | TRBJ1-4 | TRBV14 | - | CASSQGLGAGLNEKLFF | TGTGCCAGCAGCCAGGGATTAGGGGCCGGCCTTAATGAAAAACTGTTTTTT
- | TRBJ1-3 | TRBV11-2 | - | CASSLDQGSGNTIYF | TGTGCCAGCAGCTTAGATCAGGGGTCAGGAAACACCATATATTTT
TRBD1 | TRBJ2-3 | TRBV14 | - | CASSQDGTDTDTQYF | TGTGCCAGCAGCCAAGACGGGACAGACACAGATACGCAGTATTTT
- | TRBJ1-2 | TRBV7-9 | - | CASYSNYGYTF | TGTGCCAGCTACTCAAACTATGGCTACACCTTC
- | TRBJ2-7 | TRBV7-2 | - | CASSLALAYEQYF | TGTGCCAGCAGCTTGGCGCTAGCCTACGAGCAGTACTTC
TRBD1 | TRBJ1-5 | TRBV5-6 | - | CASSPGTGVGSNQPQHF | TGTGCCAGCAGCCCCGGGACAGGGGTCGGCAGCAATCAGCCCCAGCATTTT
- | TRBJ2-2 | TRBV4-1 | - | CASSQAPYPYTGELFF | TGCGCCAGCAGCCAAGCTCCCTATCCGTACACCGGGGAGCTGTTTTTT
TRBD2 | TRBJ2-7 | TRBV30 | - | CALNRGGYEQYF | TGTGCCCTTAACCGGGGGGGGTACGAGCAGTACTTC
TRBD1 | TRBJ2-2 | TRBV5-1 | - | CASSPGTDFTGELFF | TGCGCCAGCAGCCCCGGGACAGATTTCACCGGGGAGCTGTTTTTT
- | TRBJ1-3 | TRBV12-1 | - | CASMSQQPFSGNTIYF | TGTGCCAGCATGTCTCAACAACCTTTCTCTGGAAACACCATATATTTT
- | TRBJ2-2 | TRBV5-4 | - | CASSRNQGQGTGELFF | TGTGCCAGCAGTCGAAACCAGGGCCAGGGCACCGGGGAGCTGTTTTTT
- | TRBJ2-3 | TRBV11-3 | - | CASSLRITDTQYF | TGTGCCAGCAGCTTACGTATCACAGATACGCAGTATTTT
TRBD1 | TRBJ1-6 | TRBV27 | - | CASSFRDSTPLHF | TGTGCCAGCAGTTTCCGGGACAGTACACCCCTCCACTTT
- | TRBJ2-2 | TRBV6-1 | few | CASSESAGLYRELFF | TGTGCCAGCAGTGAATCGGCAGGATTGTACCGGGAGCTGTTTTTT
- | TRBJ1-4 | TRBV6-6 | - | CASSSLFSNEKLFF | TGTGCCAGCAGTTCCCTGTTCTCCAATGAAAAACTGTTTTTT
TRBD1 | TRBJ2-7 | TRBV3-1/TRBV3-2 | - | CASSRKGQAAYEQYF | TGTGCCAGCAGCCGCAAGGGACAGGCGGCCTACGAGCAGTACTTC
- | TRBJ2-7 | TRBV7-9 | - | CASSLDVYYEQYF | TGTGCCAGCAGCTTAGATGTCTACTACGAGCAGTACTTC
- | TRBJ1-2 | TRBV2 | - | CASGANYGYTF | TGTGCCAGCGGAGCTAACTATGGCTACACCTTC
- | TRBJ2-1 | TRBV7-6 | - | CASSPLDRHEQFF | TGTGCCAGCAGCCCCCTAGATCGGCATGAGCAGTTCTTC
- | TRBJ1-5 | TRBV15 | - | CATSRSSGVQSNQPQHF | TGTGCCACCAGCAGGAGCTCAGGGGTGCAAAGCAATCAGCCCCAGCATTTT
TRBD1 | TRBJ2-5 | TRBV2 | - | CASSSPDRGLGETQYF | TGTGCCAGCAGTTCCCCGGACAGGGGGCTCGGAGAGACCCAGTACTTC
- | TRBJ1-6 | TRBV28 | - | CASSLSNSPLHF | TGTGCCAGCAGTTTGAGTAATTCACCCCTCCACTTT
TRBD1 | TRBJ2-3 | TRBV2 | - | CASSDPGGSTDTQYF | TGTGCCAGCAGTGATCCAGGGGGTAGCACAGATACGCAGTATTTT
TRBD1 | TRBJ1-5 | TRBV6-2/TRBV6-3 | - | CASSLQGAQPQHF | TGTGCCAGCAGTCTACAGGGGGCTCAGCCCCAGCATTTT
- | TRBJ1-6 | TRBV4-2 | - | CASSPGVSLHF | TGTGCCAGCAGCCCAGGCGTTTCCCTCCACTTT
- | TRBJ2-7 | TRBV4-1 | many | CASSQGGGYSYEQYF | TGCGCCAGCAGCCAAGGTGGGGGGTACTCCTACGAGCAGTACTTC
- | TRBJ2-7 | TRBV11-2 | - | CASSSAKGGSGVANEQYF | TGTGCCAGCAGCTCAGCAAAAGGGGGAAGCGGGGTCGCTAACGAGCAGTACTTC
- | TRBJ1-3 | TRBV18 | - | CASSPYWRDTIYF | TGTGCCAGCTCACCTTATTGGAGGGACACCATATATTTT
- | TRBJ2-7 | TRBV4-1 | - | CASSQDPRGKQYF | TGCGCCAGCAGCCAAGATCCCAGGGGCAAGCAGTACTTC
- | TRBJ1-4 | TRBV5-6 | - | CASSKGTLEKLFF | TGTGCCAGCAGCAAAGGGACACTGGAAAAACTGTTTTTT
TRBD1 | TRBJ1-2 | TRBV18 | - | CASSPTGAKGYGYTF | TGTGCCAGCTCACCAACAGGGGCTAAGGGCTATGGCTACACCTTC
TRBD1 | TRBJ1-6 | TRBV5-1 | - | CASSQSGTGAFPLHF | TGCGCCAGCAGCCAATCCGGGACAGGGGCTTTCCCCCTCCACTTT
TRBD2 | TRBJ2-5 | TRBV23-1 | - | CARYLAGLETQYF | TGCGCCAGATATCTAGCGGGATTGGAGACCCAGTACTTC
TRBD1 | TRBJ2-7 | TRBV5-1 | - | CASSWGQGPSEQYF | TGCGCCAGCAGCTGGGGACAGGGGCCGTCCGAGCAGTACTTC
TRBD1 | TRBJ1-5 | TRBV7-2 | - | CASSLTRGRGNQPQHF | TGTGCCAGCAGCTTAACCAGGGGGCGAGGCAATCAGCCCCAGCATTTT
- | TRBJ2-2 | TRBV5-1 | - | CASRRVASGGNGELFF | TGCGCCAGCAGAAGAGTAGCGTCAGGAGGTAACGGGGAGCTGTTTTTT
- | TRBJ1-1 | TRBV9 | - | CASSPRQAGSEAFF | TGTGCCAGCAGCCCCAGGCAGGCCGGCTCTGAAGCTTTCTTT